The sequence of this T cell receptor beta chain was determined in a study of human T cells and chemical hapten exposure. Stated time point: pre-sensitization, week 0. Treatment defined: therapeutic diphenylcyclopropenone sensitization with weekly scalp DPC. Unseparated into fractions, whole blood served as the source from which total RNA was extracted. CDR3 length: 15 residues. The ends lost 2 bases at V and 5 bases at J; junction bases unmatched: 8. Study-level findings and limits: Counts of expanded TCRs (at PT1) showed a positive correlation with patch test score. Expanded TCRs clustered into significantly more large CDR3 similarity groups than controls, the analysis revealed.

For this clonotype: Its cognate antigen is unknown.

TCRdb reanalysed the RACE reads using MiXCR and keeps one entry per CDR3 protein. This table holds tens of thousands of distinct CDR3 sequences, approximately 15% found once. The source was whole blood, collected in connection with sensitization to the hapten diphenylcyclopropenone (DPC). The rearrangement joins TRBV12-3 or TRBV12-4 to TRBJ2-5, with TRBD1 identical over 7 bases. This sequence was found in a woman aged 50 to 60 with alopecia areata. Some clones in this sample may be carry-over from other donors' samples. The CDR3 DNA reads as TGTGCCAGCAGTTTAAGGACAGGCAGAGGGGAGACCCAGTACTTC. Translated: CASSLRTGRGETQYF.